The next 2 T cell receptor beta chains were all read from a single sample in a study of cytomegalovirus exposure and HLA in healthy donors. The PCR used 60 Vbeta and 13 Jbeta primers. The assay was immunoSEQ multiplex PCR, and TCRdb's table has in-frame clones only and misses some. This table holds some 150,000 clones, less than 80% found once. The sequenced sample was PBMCs. The receptors derive from a man between 50 and 59 years old in good health and CMV-seropositive.

V and J are TRBV2 and TRBJ1-2, with unresolved D. This CDR3 spans 12 amino acids. Germline V gene data show CDR1 as SNHLY and CDR2 as FYNNEI. V gave up 6 bases and J gave up 3 bases, with 8 bases separating them. The DNA for the CDR3 is TGTGCCAGCAGCCCCCGGGACTATGGCTACACCTTC. This translates into CASSPRDYGYTF.

This clone showed up just a few times. The chain recombines TRBV6-1 with TRBJ1-5; D uncertain. CDR1 and CDR2 (germline): MNHNS, SASEGT. Trimming left V 0 bases short and J 4 bases short, with 7 bases between. The CDR3 has 14 amino acids. The CDR3 here is CASSEAGGNQPQHF. In DNA form, the CDR3 reads TGTGCCAGCAGTGAAGCCGGAGGGAATCAGCCCCAGCATTTT.